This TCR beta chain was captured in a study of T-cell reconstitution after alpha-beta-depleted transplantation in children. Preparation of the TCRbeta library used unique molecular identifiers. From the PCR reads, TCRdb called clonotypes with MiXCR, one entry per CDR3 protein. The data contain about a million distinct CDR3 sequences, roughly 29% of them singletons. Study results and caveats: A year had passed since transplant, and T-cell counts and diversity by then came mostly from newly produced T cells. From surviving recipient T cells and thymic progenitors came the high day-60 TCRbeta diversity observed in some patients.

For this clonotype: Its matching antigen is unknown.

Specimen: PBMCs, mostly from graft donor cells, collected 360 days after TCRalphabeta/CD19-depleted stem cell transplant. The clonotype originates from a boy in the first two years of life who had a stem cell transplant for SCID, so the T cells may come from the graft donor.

CDR3 in amino acids: CASSQGATSGGYNNEQFF. Here the CDR3 DNA reads TGTGCCAGCAGCCAAGGAGCGACTAGCGGGGGCTACAATAATGAGCAGTTCTTC. The rearrangement links TRBV4-2 to TRBJ2-1; TRBD2 agrees at 12 bases. Trimming at V came to 1 base and at J to 7 bases, leaving 11 bases not matched to a gene. The germline V gene encodes CDR1 LGHNA and CDR2 YNFKEQ. This CDR3 is built from 18 residues.